A single T cell receptor beta chain is shown here with its context. The data stem from a study of blood T cell repertoires in COVID-19. In the study overall: Samples of COVID-19 (acute and convalescent) were obtained from the United States, Italy and Spain. Nucleic acid was either cDNA or gDNA, and it came from T cells, B-cell-depleted T cells, or PBMCs.

Original processing notes: Cell counts per sample came from amplifying reference gene primers. Sequenced by immunoSEQ multiplex PCR; TCRdb stores in-frame clones only, minus some. V and J calls plus clone size are reproduced from that table; the DNA served to infer D and trimming. The table includes 75,000 to 95,000 clones, 75% to 90% detected once. This CDR3 region has 15 residues. V trimming: 4 bases; J trimming: 5 bases; junction bases outside the gene matches: 2. Germline values: CDR1 MDHEN, CDR2 SYDVKM. This sequence joins TRBV28 and TRBJ1-6, with TRBD1 matching over 10 bases. Sequencing used peripheral blood. This clonotype was obtained from a human donor in a cohort sampled during active COVID-19. DNA of the CDR3: TGTGCCAGCAGTTGGGGGACAGGGGATAATTCACCCCTCCACTTT. It yields the protein CASSWGTGDNSPLHF.